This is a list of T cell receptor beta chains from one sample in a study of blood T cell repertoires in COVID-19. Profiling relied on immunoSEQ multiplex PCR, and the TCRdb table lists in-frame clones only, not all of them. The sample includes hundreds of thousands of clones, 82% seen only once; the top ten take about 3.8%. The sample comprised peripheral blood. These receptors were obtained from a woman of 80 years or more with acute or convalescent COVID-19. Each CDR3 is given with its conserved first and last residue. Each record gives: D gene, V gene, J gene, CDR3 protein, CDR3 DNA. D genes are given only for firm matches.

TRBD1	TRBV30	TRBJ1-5	CAWRDRGTQPQHF	TGTGCCTGGCGAGACAGGGGGACTCAGCCCCAGCATTTT
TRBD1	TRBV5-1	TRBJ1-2	CASSPTGTVNYGYTF	TGCGCCAGCAGTCCTACCGGGACAGTTAACTATGGCTACACCTTC
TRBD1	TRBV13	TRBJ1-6	CASSLTTGGWSPLHF	TGTGCCAGCAGCTTAACGACAGGGGGCTGGTCACCCCTCCACTTT
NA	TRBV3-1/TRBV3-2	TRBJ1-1	CASSHYWGPEAFF	TGTGCCAGCAGCCATTACTGGGGCCCTGAAGCTTTCTTT
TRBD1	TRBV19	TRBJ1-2	CASREGSGGAPYGYTF	TGTGCCAGTCGCGAGGGCTCAGGGGGCGCGCCGTATGGCTACACCTTC
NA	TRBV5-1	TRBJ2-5	CASSEGVGDPRTQYF	TGCGCCAGCAGCGAGGGTGTCGGCGACCCAAGGACCCAGTACTTC
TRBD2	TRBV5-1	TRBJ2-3	CASSPGLAGSTDTQYF	TGCGCCAGCAGCCCGGGACTAGCGGGGAGCACAGATACGCAGTATTTT
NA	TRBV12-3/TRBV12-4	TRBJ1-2	CASSLRELWGYTF	TGTGCCAGCAGTTTGAGGGAACTATGGGGCTACACCTTC
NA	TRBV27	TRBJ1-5	CASSHTYGLGNQPQHF	TGTGCCAGCTCACACACCTACGGACTTGGCAATCAGCCCCAGCATTTT
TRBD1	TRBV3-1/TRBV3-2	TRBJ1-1	CASSPGQMNTEAFF	TGTGCCAGCAGCCCGGGACAGATGAACACTGAAGCTTTCTTT
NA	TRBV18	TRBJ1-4	CASSNRDIPNEKLFF	TGTGCCAGCTCAAACCGGGACATCCCCAATGAAAAACTGTTTTTT